This entry lists 8 T cell receptor beta chains sequenced from one sample in a study of blood T cell repertoires in COVID-19. The method was immunoSEQ multiplex PCR; TCRdb's version includes in-frame clones alone and lacks a portion of them. In the table there are fewer than 150,000 clones, approximately 81% of which are singletons. Sequencing used peripheral blood. These receptor sequences come from a man aged 35-49 years with acute or convalescent COVID-19.

The rearrangement joins TRBV4-1 to TRBJ2-5; TRBD1 matches 10 bases. This CDR3 is 16 amino acids long. Per the germline V gene, CDR1 is MGHRA and CDR2 is YSYEKL. J gave up 2 bases and V 1 base, and 4 bases lay outside the gene matches. CDR3 sequence (DNA): TGCGCCAGCAGCCAAGGGGACAGGGGAGGGCAAGAGACCCAGTACTTC. This sequence encodes CASSQGDRGGQETQYF.

The chain has TRBV7-2 and TRBJ2-5; 8 bases map to TRBD2. From germline, CDR1 is SGHTA and CDR2 FQGNSA. V lost 4 bases and J lost 4; bases outside the gene matches: 5. This CDR3 comprises 14 residues. Here the CDR3 reads CASSSQRGLETQYF. CDR3 sequence (DNA): TGTGCCAGCAGCTCCCAGCGGGGGTTAGAGACCCAGTACTTC.

The rearrangement joins TRBV27 to TRBJ1-6, with no clear D. The length of the CDR3 is 14 residues. Germline assignment: CDR1 MNHEY and CDR2 SMNVEV (reference sequence). V lost 4 bases to trimming and J lost 2 bases, with 6 bases between them. This CDR3 reads CASSSHTYNSPLHF. CDR3 coding DNA: TGTGCCAGCAGTTCTCACACCTATAATTCACCCCTCCACTTT.

This clone has a handful of counts. The CDR3 nucleotides are TGTGCCAGCAGCCCCGACTTTCGGGGGGGCTACACCTTC. Translated, it gives CASSPDFRGGYTF. V gene TRBV7-9 combines with J gene TRBJ1-2; tentative D call: TRBD1 (5 bases). The CDR3 covers 13 residues. The V and J ends lost 5 bases and 8 bases respectively, with 15 bases between them. Germline assignment: CDR1 SEHNR and CDR2 FQNEAQ (reference sequence).

This clone has just one count. This chain links TRBV9 with TRBJ2-3; TRBD2 matches at 14 bases. Germline V CDR1 and CDR2: SGDLS, YYNGEE. The ends lost 3 bases at V and 2 bases at J; junction bases unmatched: 2. The CDR3 is made up of 16 amino acids. The DNA for the CDR3 is TGTGCCAGCAGCGGGGGACTAGCGGGGGTCACAGATACGCAGTATTTT. This gives the protein CASSGGLAGVTDTQYF. The full variable domain, with the rest looked up from reference TRBV9 and TRBJ2-3, is DSGVTQTPKHLITATGQRVTLRCSPRSGDLSVYWYQQSLDQGLQFLIQYYNGEERAKGNILERFSAQQFPDLHSELNLSSLELGDSALYFCASSGGLAGVTDTQYFGPGTRLTVL.

This clone was picked up many times. The chain joins TRBV15 to TRBJ2-7; a possible D gene is TRBD1 (6 bases). V shed 0 bases and J shed 3 bases, with 12 bases lying between them. Germline-derived CDR1 and CDR2 are LNHNV and YYDKDF (reference sequence). The CDR3 length is 15 residues. The CDR3 region is CATSRDPGVNYEQYF. The CDR3 DNA reads as TGTGCCACCAGCAGAGATCCAGGGGTCAACTACGAGCAGTACTTC.

V and J are TRBV7-3 and TRBJ2-2; the match to TRBD2 covers 9 bases. V lost 5 bases, J lost 5 bases, and 6 bases stayed unmatched. The length of the CDR3 is 15 residues. Germline V CDR1 and CDR2: SGHTA, FQGTGA. The CDR3 coding sequence is TGTGCCAGCAGCATCCCGGGACTAGCAACCGGGGAGCTGTTTTTT. Translation: CASSIPGLATGELFF.

This sequence joins TRBV29-1 and TRBJ1-2, with a weak D call TRBD1 (6 bases). Trimming removed 1 base from V and 7 bases from J, with 10 bases in between. The V gene's germline CDR1 is SQVTM and CDR2 ANQGSEA. The CDR3 totals 12 residues. The CDR3 is CSVEAGRGGYTF. The CDR3 DNA reads TGCAGCGTTGAAGCGGGCAGGGGTGGCTACACCTTC.